Listed below are T cell receptor beta chains from one sample, sequenced in a study of cytomegalovirus exposure and HLA in healthy donors. Sequencing was performed with immunoSEQ multiplex PCR; in TCRdb, only in-frame clones are kept and a portion is missing. This sample has about 260,000 clones, with roughly 87% found just once. The source material was PBMCs. These receptors all stem from a woman in her 30s in good health and CMV-seronegative. Each CDR3 is given with its conserved first and last residue. A D gene is named only where the DNA matches it firmly. Clone size is stated in some rows and not others, as once, few, many or a class when expanded.

TRBV27	-	TRBD2	15	TRBJ2-4	TGTGCCAGCAGGCGACTAGCGGAGGCCAAAAACATTCAGTACTTC	CASRRLAEAKNIQYF
TRBV28	-	-	13	TRBJ2-1	TGTGCGATCGGTGCCAGGGTGGTGAATGAGCAGTTCTTC	CAIGARVVNEQFF
TRBV30	-	-	12	TRBJ1-5	TGTGCCTGGAGTGGTACGGAGCAGCCCCAGCATTTT	CAWSGTEQPQHF
TRBV4-3	-	-	15	TRBJ2-7	TGCGCCAGCAGCCAAGATGCCGACAGTCTCTACGAGCAGTACTTC	CASSQDADSLYEQYF
TRBV7-6	-	TRBD2	20	TRBJ2-1	TGTGCCAGCAGTCAAAGGACTAGCGGGAGGACGCCCCCCGGCTACAATGAGCAGTTCTTC	CASSQRTSGRTPPGYNEQFF
TRBV11-2	-	-	14	TRBJ2-5	TGTGCCAGCAGCCCCGGTGGGGTGGCTGAGACCCAGTACTTC	CASSPGGVAETQYF
TRBV9	-	-	15	TRBJ2-5	TGTGCCAGCACCCCGGGTTTGACAGCCAAAGAGACCCAGTACTTC	CASTPGLTAKETQYF
TRBV7-9	-	TRBD2	14	TRBJ2-5	TGTGCCAGCAGCTTACAGGGAGGGCCGGAGACCCAGTACTTC	CASSLQGGPETQYF
TRBV4-3	-	TRBD1	15	TRBJ1-5	TGCGCCAGCAGCCAAGGAGGGGGCCTAGGTCAGCCCCAGCATTTT	CASSQGGGLGQPQHF
TRBV5-1	-	TRBD2	16	TRBJ2-5	TGCGCCAGCAGCTTAGTCCCTAGCGGGATCCAAGAGACCCAGTACTTC	CASSLVPSGIQETQYF
TRBV28	-	-	16	TRBJ2-7	TGTGCCAGCAGTCCAAAGGGGGGGCCCCTATACTACGAGCAGTACTTC	CASSPKGGPLYYEQYF
TRBV7-9	-	-	12	TRBJ2-1	TGTGCCAGCCACCGGGAACAAAATGAGCAGTTCTTC	CASHREQNEQFF
TRBV28	-	TRBD1	15	TRBJ2-1	TGTGCCAGCAGCTTCGGGACAGGGAATAACAATGAGCAGTTCTTC	CASSFGTGNNNEQFF
TRBV29-1	-	TRBD2	14	TRBJ2-1	TGCAGCGTGGGTAGGACTAGCGGGATCGGTGAGCAGTTCTTC	CSVGRTSGIGEQFF
TRBV18	-	TRBD1	15	TRBJ2-1	TGTGCCAGCTCACCACCGGGACAGGTATGGAATGAGCAGTTCTTC	CASSPPGQVWNEQFF
TRBV10-3	once	-	14	TRBJ1-2	TGTGCCATCAGCACAGGATCTTCTAACTATGGCTACACCTTC	CAISTGSSNYGYTF
TRBV4-1	-	-	17	TRBJ2-2	TGCGCCAGCAGCCAAGCCCCTGGGTCTATCGAGCGGGGGGAGCTGTTTTTT	CASSQAPGSIERGELFF
TRBV7-6	-	TRBD2	19	TRBJ2-3	TGTGCCAGCAGCGGGTTAGGGACTAGCGGACTATCCAACACAGATACGCAGTATTTT	CASSGLGTSGLSNTDTQYF
TRBV27	-	TRBD1	16	TRBJ1-5	TGTGCCAGCAGTTTGTTCGGACAGGTAGGAAATCAGCCCCAGCATTTT	CASSLFGQVGNQPQHF
TRBV13	-	-	12	TRBJ2-2	TGTGCCAGCAGCTTAGAGACCGGGGAGCTGTTTTTT	CASSLETGELFF
TRBV11-2	-	-	13	TRBJ2-7	TGTGCCAGCAGTCCACAGAGGCTCTACGAGCAGTACTTC	CASSPQRLYEQYF
TRBV9	-	-	15	TRBJ2-3	TGTGCCAGCAGCGTAGACGGTTTGAGCACAGATACGCAGTATTTT	CASSVDGLSTDTQYF
TRBV19	-	-	14	TRBJ2-2	TGTGCCAGTAGTATCTACAGCGCCACCGGGGAGCTGTTTTTT	CASSIYSATGELFF
TRBV2	-	TRBD1	16	TRBJ2-5	TGTGCCAGCAGCCCTCCCGACAGGGGGCGTTTGGAGACCCAGTACTTC	CASSPPDRGRLETQYF
TRBV13	-	-	14	TRBJ2-2	TGTGCCAGCAGCCCGACAGGTGTCCCCGGGGAGCTGTTTTTT	CASSPTGVPGELFF
TRBV9	-	-	15	TRBJ2-7	TGTGCCAGCAGCGTAGCGACAGGTTCCTCCTACGAGCAGTACTTC	CASSVATGSSYEQYF
TRBV19	-	-	14	TRBJ2-2	TGTGCCAGTAGGGTGGCATGGAACACCGGGGAGCTGTTTTTT	CASRVAWNTGELFF
TRBV5-1	-	TRBD1	13	TRBJ1-2	TGCGCCAGCAGCTTGCGACAGGGAAGTGGCTACACCTTC	CASSLRQGSGYTF
TRBV5-1	-	-	16	TRBJ1-1	TGCGCCAGCAGCCTGCCGCCGGGACAAGGCGTAACTGAAGCTTTCTTT	CASSLPPGQGVTEAFF
TRBV4-3	-	-	15	TRBJ2-1	TGCGCCAGCAGCCAAGATCCAGCCGACTACAATGAGCAGTTCTTC	CASSQDPADYNEQFF
TRBV19	-	-	12	TRBJ2-2	TGTGCCAGTACGATGAACACCGGGGAGCTGTTTTTT	CASTMNTGELFF
TRBV12-5	few	-	17	TRBJ1-3	TGTGCTAGTGGTTTGGCCCCATCCGGGACACTCGGAAACACCATATATTTT	CASGLAPSGTLGNTIYF
TRBV9	many	-	17	TRBJ2-1	TGTGCCAGCAGCGGAGGAAGGGGGACGTCGACCTACAATGAGCAGTTCTTC	CASSGGRGTSTYNEQFF
TRBV11-2	-	TRBD2	14	TRBJ2-7	TGTGCCAGCAGCTTAATAGGCGGGAGCTACGAGCAGTACTTC	CASSLIGGSYEQYF
TRBV6-1	many	-	13	TRBJ2-7	TGTGCCAGCAGCGGGGACTCCCACTACGAGCAGTACTTC	CASSGDSHYEQYF
TRBV5-1	few	-	14	TRBJ2-2	TGCGCCAGCAGCTTGGATCGATACACCGGGGAGCTGTTTTTT	CASSLDRYTGELFF
TRBV27	once	TRBD1	17	TRBJ1-1	TGTGCCAGCAGTCACGGACAGGGGGCCCTTCTGAACACTGAAGCTTTCTTT	CASSHGQGALLNTEAFF
TRBV5-4	-	-	14	TRBJ2-7	TGTGCCAGCAGCTTACGCTCCGGGGTCGACGAGCAGTACTTC	CASSLRSGVDEQYF
TRBV19	-	-	14	TRBJ2-7	TGTGCCAGTAGTATAGGGACGGGCTCCTACGAGCAGTACTTC	CASSIGTGSYEQYF
TRBV18	-	-	15	TRBJ2-7	TGTGCCAGCTCACCCCTTACGGGAGACTTTGGAGAGCAGTACTTC	CASSPLTGDFGEQYF
TRBV11-2	-	-	14	TRBJ1-1	TGTGCCAGCAGCATACAGGGCCTTGGCACTGAAGCTTTCTTT	CASSIQGLGTEAFF
TRBV5-4	-	-	14	TRBJ2-4	TGTGCCAGCAGCTCGGAGCCCCAGGGAAACATTCAGTACTTC	CASSSEPQGNIQYF
TRBV27	-	-	14	TRBJ2-4	TGTGCCAGCAGTCCCACCTGGGGGGTGGACATTCAGTACTTC	CASSPTWGVDIQYF
TRBV27	once	-	14	TRBJ2-1	TGTGCCAGCAGTGCACAGGGAGGGTACAATGAGCAGTTCTTC	CASSAQGGYNEQFF
TRBV2	-	TRBD2	16	TRBJ2-1	TGTGCCAGCAGACGAAGAGGTAGCGGGAGAGGCAATGAGCAGTTCTTC	CASRRRGSGRGNEQFF
TRBV20-1	-	-	11	TRBJ2-7	TGCAGTGCTAGGCTAGACTACGAGCAGTACTTC	CSARLDYEQYF
TRBV4-3	once	-	17	TRBJ2-2	TGCGCCAGCAGCCAAGCCACAGGGTTATCGCGGGCTGGGGAGCTGTTTTTT	CASSQATGLSRAGELFF
TRBV6-5	-	-	12	TRBJ2-7	TGTGCCAGCAGTCGCGGACCCTACGAGCAGTACTTC	CASSRGPYEQYF
TRBV5-1	few	-	14	TRBJ1-2	TGCGCCAGCAGCTTGGAAGGAGGAGACTATGGCTACACCTTC	CASSLEGGDYGYTF
TRBV13	-	-	15	TRBJ1-2	TGTGCCAGCAGCTTAGCTCGCAGCGCGTTCTATGGCTACACCTTC	CASSLARSAFYGYTF
TRBV29-1	once	TRBD2	13	TRBJ2-2	TGCAGCGTTGGGACTAGCCTTACCGGGGAGCTGTTTTTT	CSVGTSLTGELFF
TRBV7-9	-	-	14	TRBJ1-5	TGTGCCAGCAGCCTAGGCAGCTTAAATCAGCCCCAGCATTTT	CASSLGSLNQPQHF
TRBV6-5	-	TRBD1	13	TRBJ1-2	TGTGCCAGCAGTAACGGACAGGGATATGGCTACACCTTC	CASSNGQGYGYTF
TRBV28	-	-	12	TRBJ2-7	TGTGCCAGCAGCCTACAGGACTACGAGCAGTACTTC	CASSLQDYEQYF
TRBV28	-	-	12	TRBJ2-4	TGTGCCAGCAGTTTCCCCAAAAACATTCAGTACTTC	CASSFPKNIQYF
TRBV6-6	-	-	14	TRBJ2-5	TGTGCCAGCAGTTACGACTTCCAGACGGGGACCCAGTACTTC	CASSYDFQTGTQYF
TRBV27	-	-	12	TRBJ1-1	TGTGCCAGCAGTTTATCAGGGGGACGTGCTTTCTTT	CASSLSGGRAFF
TRBV2	once	-	17	TRBJ2-2	TGTGCCAGCAGTGAAGCGGAACTCCACCATAACCCTGGGGAGCTGTTTTTT	CASSEAELHHNPGELFF
TRBV27	-	TRBD1	18	TRBJ2-7	TGTGCCAGCAGTTTATCGGTGGGTCTCGGGACAGTCTTAAACGAGCAGTACTTC	CASSLSVGLGTVLNEQYF